This TCR beta chain was observed in a study of CD8 T cells in ankylosing spondylitis. Study-wide results and caveats: Matched ankylosing spondylitis synovial fluid reportedly contained a significantly enriched population of disease-linked clones. Ankylosing spondylitis blood appeared to carry a characteristic TCR beta motif of roughly eight highly homologous variants. Within peripheral blood, clones linked to disease were CD8+ and relatively rare. Several of the motif variants were reported before in synovial fluid and blood from reactive arthritis.

TCRdb processed the 5' RACE reads anew with MiXCR; each CDR3 protein has one entry. The sample contains about 340,000 distinct CDR3 sequences, 14% to 15% of which appear only once. This clonotype was observed a few times. Its antigen is unidentified. This CDR3 comprises 14 residues. The germline V gene encodes CDR1 DFQATT and CDR2 SNEGSKA (reference sequence). The rearrangement links TRBV20-1 to TRBJ2-1, with D maybe TRBD1 (5 bases). The receptor was isolated from a male donor with ankylosing spondylitis or in good health (not recorded which). The sequenced sample consisted of blood, either unsorted or a sorted T cell fraction (not recorded which). As DNA, the CDR3 is TGCAGCGCCCCCTGGGGCGGCTCCTACAATGAGCAGTTCTTC. It is translated as CSAPWGGSYNEQFF.